These 4 T cell receptor beta chains originate from one sample sequenced in a study of T cell repertoires in aging, cancer and after chemotherapy. TRB rearrangements spanning V, D and J were amplified using mixed TRB-A/B primers. TCRdb reprocessed the multiplex PCR reads via MiXCR and lists one record per CDR3 protein. The data show 850 or so distinct CDR3 sequences, 20% to 25% seen once. Amplification of TCR beta used genomic DNA extracted from peripheral blood. The sample was blood. These receptors were collected from a human donor with a blood cancer.

In this sample, this clonotype is medium-sized. The chain has TRBV5-1 and TRBJ2-2; TRBD2 aligns across 10 bases. The CDR3 runs 15 residues. V lost 1 base and J lost 6; bases outside the gene matches: 3. Germline V gene lookup returns CDR1 SGHRS and CDR2 YFSETQ. The CDR3 sequence: CASSLLAGVAGELFF. The CDR3, as DNA: TGCGCCAGCAGCTTGCTAGCGGGAGTGGCCGGGGAGCTGTTTTTT.

In nucleotides, the CDR3 is TGTGCCAGCAGCCAAGGACGACAGGGGAGGTATGGCTACACCTTC. Its protein product is CASSQGRQGRYGYTF. The chain joins TRBV14 to TRBJ1-2, with 8 positions matching TRBD1. V shed 1 base, J shed 5 bases, and the junction held 6 bases outside the gene matches. The CDR3 is 15 amino acids. Germline V gene data show CDR1 as SGHDN and CDR2 as FVKESK.

This clonotype is categorized as medium-sized. The V call is TRBV27, the J call TRBJ2-7, with D perhaps TRBD2 (7 bases). Germline lookup yields CDR1 MNHEY and CDR2 SMNVEV (reference sequence). Trimming removed 7 bases at V and 4 bases at J, with 14 bases between. The CDR3 length is 13 residues. DNA of the CDR3: TGTGCCAGCAAAAAGGGGGGGTGGTACGAGCAGTACTTC. Amino acid sequence: CASKKGGWYEQYF.

This chain joins TRBV10-3 and TRBJ2-3; TRBD2 matches 14 bases. V dropped 3 bases and J dropped 5; count of bases not matched to a gene: 1. CDR3 length equals 15 residues. Germline loops: CDR1 ENHRY, CDR2 SYGVKD. The CDR3 coding sequence is TGTGCCATCAGTGAAGGACTAGCGGGAGGAGATACGCAGTATTTT. This encodes CAISEGLAGGDTQYF.